This T cell receptor beta chain emerged from a study of low-dose radiotherapy and immunotherapy resistance in tumors. Study at large: Per fraction, Cohort 1 was given 0.5 Gy every 2 weeks, for a total of 6.5 Gy.

Time point: after trial treatment. Treatment specified: LDRT plus nivolumab, ipilimumab, low-dose cyclophosphamide and aspirin (RACIN trial). The therapy administered to donors comprised nivolumab, ipilimumab, aspirin, low-dose cyclophosphamide and low-dose radiotherapy. Eligibility required advanced solid tumors lacking tumor-infiltrating lymphocytes. TRAV- and TRBV-specific primers, spanning alpha and beta chains, primed first-strand cDNA. TCRs were put through roughly 20 PCR cycles of amplification with Phusion. A constant-region primer and the V-primer adapter served as the primer pair. Isolated mRNA underwent amplification by in vitro transcription. TCRdb re-derived calls from the reads in MiXCR, one entry per CDR3 protein. The data show about 60,000 distinct CDR3 sequences, with 23% seen just once and around 7% held by the top ten. This clonotype occurred many times. CDR1 is SGHNT and CDR2 is YYREEE in the germline V gene (reference sequence). CDR3 length equals 13 residues. V lost 5 bases and J 5 bases, leaving 14 bases between the germline ends.

The clonotype comes from a male donor with prostate cancer. The rearrangement uses TRBV5-4 and TRBJ2-7; perhaps TRBD2 as D (5 bases). The sample consisted of PBMCs, taken after low-dose radiotherapy plus immunotherapy. The CDR3 sequence is CASRMRDADEQYF. In DNA, the CDR3 is TGTGCCAGCAGAATGAGGGATGCCGACGAGCAGTACTTC.